A single sample gave rise to the 11 T cell receptor beta chains below, sequenced in a study of PD-1 blockade in mismatch repair-deficient tumors. The protocol was immunoSEQ multiplex PCR, while the TCRdb copy is restricted to in-frame clones and leaves out a portion. The data show 120,000 or so clones, about 86% seen once. The sample in question was peripheral blood, obtained 44 weeks after starting pembrolizumab. The receptors shown here come from an adult with mismatch repair-deficient cancer.

The chain couples TRBV28 to TRBJ2-2; TRBD1 aligns across 7 bases. Germline CDR1 reads MDHEN; CDR2 reads SYDVKM. The CDR3 is made up of 15 amino acids. The junction had 1 base not matched to a gene; V was cut back by 3 bases and J by 0 bases. As DNA, the CDR3 is TGTGCCAGCAGTTTCGACAGGGCGAACACCGGGGAGCTGTTTTTT. It is translated as CASSFDRANTGELFF.

The V call is TRBV5-1, the J call TRBJ1-1, with D possibly being TRBD1 (5 bases). The CDR3 is 12 residues long. Germline CDR1 is SGHRS and CDR2 is YFSETQ. V lost 4 bases and J lost 5, with 9 bases in between. The DNA for the CDR3 is TGCGCCAGCAGCGTCGACAGAACTGAAGCTTTCTTT. Protein: CASSVDRTEAFF.

V and J are TRBV28 and TRBJ2-3, with 7 bases that match TRBD2. The CDR3 is 16 residues long. Losses at the gene ends were 0 bases for V and 2 bases for J; bases not matched to a gene: 5. CDR1 is MDHEN, CDR2 SYDVKM, per germline. DNA of the CDR3: TGTGCCAGCAGTTTATGGGTGGCGGGAGACACAGATACGCAGTATTTT. Translation gives CASSLWVAGDTDTQYF.

This chain links TRBV9 with TRBJ2-3, with D tentatively TRBD2 (6 bases). CDR3 length: 17 residues. CDR1 is SGDLS, CDR2 YYNGEE, per germline. V shed 0 bases and J shed 2 bases, with 16 bases lying between them. The CDR3, as DNA: TGTGCCAGCAGCGTAGAGGGAGGTGCGGGGCCCACAGATACGCAGTATTTT. Protein: CASSVEGGAGPTDTQYF.

The chain recombines TRBV9 with TRBJ2-1, with TRBD2 matching over 10 bases. Looked up from germline, CDR1 is SGDLS and CDR2 is YYNGEE. The CDR3 runs to 14 residues. J lost 5 bases, V lost 3 bases, and 2 bases had no gene match. In DNA, the CDR3 is TGTGCCAGCAGCGGGACTAGCGGTAACAATGAGCAGTTCTTC. The encoded protein is CASSGTSGNNEQFF.

DNA for the CDR3: TGTGCCTGGAACCACAGGGGGGCCACAGATACGCAGTATTTT. It encodes CAWNHRGATDTQYF. This chain uses TRBV30 with TRBJ2-3; 8 positions agree with TRBD1. Germline CDR1 is GTSNPN and CDR2 is SVGIG (reference sequence). This CDR3 has 14 residues. The V and J ends lost 4 bases and 2 bases, in that order; junction bases with no gene match: 5.

This chain uses TRBV28 with TRBJ2-7; D is unclear. Trimming left V 7 bases short and J 3 bases short, with 13 bases between. The CDR3 totals 13 residues. Germline loops: CDR1 MDHEN, CDR2 SYDVKM. CDR3 residues: CASNRGTYYEQYF. As DNA, the CDR3 is TGTGCCAGCAACAGAGGAACTTACTACGAGCAGTACTTC.

This clone has only a few counts. This rearrangement joins TRBV4-2 to TRBJ2-7; 7 nucleotides agree with TRBD1. CDR1 LGHNA and CDR2 YNFKEQ come from the germline V gene. The CDR3 runs 15 residues. The ends lost 1 base at V and 1 base at J; junction bases unmatched: 4. CDR3 bases: TGTGCCAGCAGCCAAGGGGACAGCGAATCCTACGAGCAGTACTTC. Its protein is CASSQGDSESYEQYF.

This clone came up once. This chain connects TRBV27 to TRBJ2-7, with D perhaps matching TRBD2 (6 bases). Trimming took 6 bases from V and 1 from J, leaving 10 bases between them. This CDR3 region has 13 residues. The germline CDR1 and CDR2 sequences are MNHEY and SMNVEV (reference sequence). The CDR3 sequence is CASRPGESYEQYF. Written as DNA, the CDR3 is TGTGCCAGCAGACCGGGAGAATCCTACGAGCAGTACTTC.

This chain joins TRBV19 and TRBJ2-1; D is ambiguous. Germline V lookup: CDR1 LNHDA, CDR2 SQIVND (reference sequence). The V and J ends lost 4 bases and 2 bases respectively, with 18 bases between them. The CDR3 loop spans 17 amino acids. The CDR3 sequence is CASSRYSALSPYNEQFF. CDR3 in DNA: TGTGCCAGTAGTAGGTACAGCGCCTTAAGCCCCTACAATGAGCAGTTCTTC.

The gene calls are TRBV18 and TRBJ2-2, with D uncertain. The germline V gene encodes CDR1 KGHSH and CDR2 LQKENI. This CDR3 is built from 15 residues. V lost 0 bases, J lost 1 base, and 6 bases lay in between. For the CDR3, the DNA is TGTGCCAGCTCACCACCGTGGCAGAACACCGGGGAGCTGTTTTTT. This translates into CASSPPWQNTGELFF.